This TCR beta chain appears in the sequencing data of a study of cytomegalovirus exposure and HLA in healthy donors. PCR used 60 Vbeta primers and 13 Jbeta primers. Method: immunoSEQ multiplex PCR; TCRdb's copy keeps in-frame clones and lacks some. The sample shows approximately 150,000 clones, about 72% of them seen only once. General study points: In a later analysis, most CMV-associated TCR beta chains appeared HLA-restricted.

In nominal health when sampled, donors likely had unrecorded immune exposures nonetheless. A note on this clone: Its antigen is not identified.

V was pared by 3 bases and J by 8 bases, with 10 bases of the junction left unmatched. Looked up from germline, CDR1 is LNHNV and CDR2 is YYDKDF (reference sequence). This CDR3 is 16 amino acids long. J is TRBJ2-1 and V is TRBV15, with 10 bases aligning to TRBD2. The TCR originated in a man aged 35 to 55 in good health and CMV-seronegative. Sequenced: PBMCs. CDR3 region: CATSSFTSGKYYEQFF. The CDR3 DNA reads as TGTGCCACCAGCAGCTTTACTAGCGGGAAATACTATGAGCAGTTCTTC.